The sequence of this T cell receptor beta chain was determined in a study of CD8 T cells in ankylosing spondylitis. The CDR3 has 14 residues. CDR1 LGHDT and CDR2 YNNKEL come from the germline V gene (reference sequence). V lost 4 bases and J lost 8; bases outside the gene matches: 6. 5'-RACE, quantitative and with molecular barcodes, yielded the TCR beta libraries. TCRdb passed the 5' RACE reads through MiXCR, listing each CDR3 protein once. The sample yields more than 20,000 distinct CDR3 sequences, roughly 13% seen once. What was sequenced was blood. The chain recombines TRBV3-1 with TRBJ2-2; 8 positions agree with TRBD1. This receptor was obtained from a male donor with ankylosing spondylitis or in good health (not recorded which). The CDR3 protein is CASSRRTGRGELFF. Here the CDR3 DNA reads TGTGCCAGCAGCCGGCGGACAGGGAGAGGGGAGCTGTTTTTT.